The present TCR beta chain was sequenced within a study of spatial heterogeneity in lung cancer. At the level of the study: Each unique TCR and UMI combination was seen more than ten times on average in raw reads.

TCRdb re-called the 5' RACE reads with MiXCR, one entry per CDR3 protein. The table has some 37,000 distinct CDR3 sequences, around 7.5% seen once; the top ten hold 28%. The time point denotes: sample taken at primary tumor resection. The authors sequenced whole RNA from tumor, nontumor lung or frozen PBMC without sorting. The CDR3 has 14 residues. Germline CDR1 reads SGDLS; CDR2 reads YYNGEE. V gave up 3 bases and J gave up 1 base; unmatched junction bases: 3. This sequence was found in a male donor with early-stage non-small cell lung cancer. Sequences were derived from PBMCs, sampled at surgery. The chain carries TRBV9 and TRBJ2-5, with TRBD1 identical over 7 bases. CDR3 DNA: TGTGCCAGCAGCGCCCGACAGGGCCAAGAGACCCAGTACTTC. Residues: CASSARQGQETQYF. Based on the CDR3 plus reference TRBV9 and TRBJ2-5, the full variable domain is DSGVTQTPKHLITATGQRVTLRCSPRSGDLSVYWYQQSLDQGLQFLIQYYNGEERAKGNILERFSAQQFPDLHSELNLSSLELGDSALYFCASSARQGQETQYFGPGTRLLVL.